This is a list of T cell receptor beta chains from one sample in a study of beta chain features in type 1 diabetes. Using immunoSEQ multiplex PCR, the repertoire was profiled, and TCRdb retains in-frame clones only, with some absent. Of 630,000 or so clones listed, about 14% are singletons. The sequenced sample consisted of naive CD4+ T cells from blood. These TCRs come from a man aged 18 to 29 with type 1 diabetes. Each CDR3 is given with its conserved first and last residue. D genes are given only for firm matches. Clone size is shown for a subset of rows, as once, few, many or a class of expanded clone.

clone size	J gene	V gene	D gene	CDR3 protein	CDR3 DNA
few	TRBJ1-4	TRBV27	TRBD1	CASSPPGQAKLFF	TGTGCCAGCAGTCCGCCGGGACAGGCCAAACTGTTTTTT
.	TRBJ2-7	TRBV5-1	.	CASSPRDEQYF	TGCGCCAGCAGCCCCAGGGACGAGCAGTACTTC
few	TRBJ2-3	TRBV5-1	.	CASSLAVRQLTDTQYF	TGCGCCAGCAGCTTGGCCGTACGGCAGCTCACAGATACGCAGTATTTT
few	TRBJ2-7	TRBV5-1	.	CASSLAPGRSYEQYF	TGCGCCAGCAGCTTGGCTCCGGGACGGTCCTACGAGCAGTACTTC
few	TRBJ2-3	TRBV7-4	TRBD2	CASSLWNSGISTDTQYF	TGTGCCAGCAGCTTATGGAATAGCGGGATTAGCACAGATACGCAGTATTTT
.	TRBJ2-2	TRBV5-4	.	CASSQLGSMTGELFF	TGCGCCAGCAGCCAGTTGGGGTCGATGACCGGGGAGCTGTTTTTT
.	TRBJ1-3	TRBV25-1	.	CASITSEGTGNTIYF	TGTGCCAGCATCACTTCCGAAGGGACTGGAAACACCATATATTTT
.	TRBJ2-1	TRBV5-1	.	CASRRWSQSSYNEQFF	TGCGCCAGCAGACGTTGGAGTCAGAGCTCCTACAATGAGCAGTTCTTC
few	TRBJ2-6	TRBV5-4	.	CASSLAGANVLTF	TGTGCCAGCAGCTTGGCTGGGGCCAACGTCCTGACTTTC
.	TRBJ2-7	TRBV28	.	CASSSSGILGEQYF	TGTGCCAGCAGTTCATCGGGAATCCTCGGCGAGCAGTACTTC
few	TRBJ1-2	TRBV30	.	CAWNGQLNYGYTF	TGTGCCTGGAATGGGCAGCTTAACTATGGCTACACCTTC
few	TRBJ1-1	TRBV10-3	.	CAISESRVGGGRAFF	TGTGCCATCAGTGAGTCTCGGGTGGGTGGCGGCCGAGCTTTCTTT
few	TRBJ2-2	TRBV9	.	CASGGVNTGELFF	TGTGCCAGCGGCGGGGTGAACACCGGGGAGCTGTTTTTT
.	TRBJ2-1	TRBV5-1	.	CASSVSTSSYNEQFF	TGCGCCAGCAGCGTTAGCACGAGCTCCTACAATGAGCAGTTCTTC
.	TRBJ2-1	TRBV30	TRBD2	CAWALGTSSYNEQFF	TGTGCCTGGGCGCTCGGGACTAGCTCCTACAATGAGCAGTTCTTC
few	TRBJ1-2	TRBV2	.	CASSEDREDGYTF	TGTGCCAGCAGTGAAGACAGGGAGGACGGCTACACCTTC
.	TRBJ2-5	TRBV5-1	TRBD1	CASSWTGNQETQYF	TGCGCCAGCAGCTGGACAGGGAATCAAGAGACCCAGTACTTC
.	TRBJ1-1	TRBV29-1	TRBD1	CSAVRGAEAFF	TGCAGCGCCGTCAGGGGGGCTGAAGCTTTCTTT
.	TRBJ2-7	TRBV19	.	CASGPRGPYEQYF	TGTGCCAGTGGCCCTCGGGGGCCCTACGAGCAGTACTTC
.	TRBJ2-2	TRBV19	.	CASSIDQGYTGELFF	TGTGCCAGTAGTATAGACCAGGGGTACACCGGGGAGCTGTTTTTT
few	TRBJ1-4	TRBV9	.	CASGTLANEKLFF	TGTGCCAGCGGGACATTGGCCAATGAAAAACTGTTTTTT
.	TRBJ2-7	TRBV30	TRBD2	CAWAGGGYEQYF	TGTGCCTGGGCCGGCGGGGGGTACGAGCAGTACTTC
.	TRBJ2-6	TRBV30	.	CAWSAPSTGANVLTF	TGTGCCTGGAGTGCCCCGTCAACTGGGGCCAACGTCCTGACTTTC
few	TRBJ2-7	TRBV7-8	.	CASSPQGTHEQYF	TGTGCCAGCAGCCCCCAAGGGACCCACGAGCAGTACTTC
few	TRBJ2-3	TRBV19	.	CASSSGRQTTDTQYF	TGTGCCAGCAGTTCCGGGAGACAGACCACAGATACGCAGTATTTT
few	TRBJ1-1	TRBV29-1	.	CSVPSLGQAFF	TGCAGCGTCCCGTCGCTTGGTCAAGCTTTCTTT
few	TRBJ1-1	TRBV25-1	.	CASSEVLNTEAFF	TGTGCCAGCAGTGAAGTTCTGAACACTGAAGCTTTCTTT
.	TRBJ2-7	TRBV30	.	CAWSVLGGPTTQYF	TGTGCCTGGAGTGTACTCGGGGGGCCAACCACCCAGTACTTC